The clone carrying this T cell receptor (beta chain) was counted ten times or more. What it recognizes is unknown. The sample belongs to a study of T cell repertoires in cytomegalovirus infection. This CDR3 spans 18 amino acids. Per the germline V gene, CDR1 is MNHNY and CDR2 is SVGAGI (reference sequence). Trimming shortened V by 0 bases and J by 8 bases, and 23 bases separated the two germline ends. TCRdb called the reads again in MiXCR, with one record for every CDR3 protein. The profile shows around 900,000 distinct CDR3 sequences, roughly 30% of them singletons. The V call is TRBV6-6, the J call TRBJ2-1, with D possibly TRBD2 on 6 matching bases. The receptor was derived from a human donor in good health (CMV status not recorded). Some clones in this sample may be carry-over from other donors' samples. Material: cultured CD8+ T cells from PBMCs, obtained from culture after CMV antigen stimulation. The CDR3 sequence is CASSYSGDSGTRTDEQFF. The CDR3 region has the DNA TGTGCCAGCAGTTACTCGGGGGACTCCGGGACGAGGACCGATGAGCAGTTCTTC.